The 26 T cell receptor beta chains presented below share a single source sample, sequenced in a study of blood T cell repertoires in COVID-19. TCRdb's table, derived via immunoSEQ multiplex PCR, lists solely in-frame clones and lacks some. The table shows about 200,000 clones, with around 85% occurring only once. The sample comprised peripheral blood. The receptors were gathered from a man in his sixties with acute or convalescent COVID-19.

This chain links TRBV27 with TRBJ1-3; D call uncertain. CDR1 MNHEY and CDR2 SMNVEV come from the germline V gene (reference sequence). V dropped 5 bases and J dropped 0 bases, with 8 bases sitting between them. This CDR3 has 14 amino acids. The CDR3, as DNA: TGTGCCAGCAGTATGACTAGCTCTGGAAACACCATATATTTT. It yields the protein CASSMTSSGNTIYF.

The chain is built from TRBV14 and TRBJ2-1; TRBD2 matches at 13 bases. The CDR3 contains 17 residues. Germline CDR1 and CDR2: SGHDN and FVKESK. V gave up 1 base and J gave up 7 bases; unmatched junction bases: 7. Written as DNA, the CDR3 is TGTGCCAGCAGCCAAGGACCTGGGACTAGCGGGAAAAATGAGCAGTTCTTC. Amino acids: CASSQGPGTSGKNEQFF. The full variable domain, in which reference TRBV14 and TRBJ2-1 provide the parts outside the CDR3, is EAGVTQFPSHSVIEKGQTVTLRCDPISGHDNLYWYRRVMGKEIKFLLHFVKESKQDESGMPNNRFLAERTGGTYSTLKVQPAELEDSGVYFCASSQGPGTSGKNEQFFGPGTRLTVL.

The V gene is TRBV5-1, the J gene TRBJ2-1; 9 bases map to TRBD2. V was pared by 0 bases and J by 7 bases, with 8 bases of the junction left unmatched. Germline V gene data show CDR1 as SGHRS and CDR2 as YFSETQ. The CDR3 length is 16 residues. CDR3 nucleotides: TGCGCCAGCAGCTTGGGGCAGTCCGCGGGAGGGAATGAGCAGTTCTTC. Encoded protein: CASSLGQSAGGNEQFF.

The V call is TRBV3-1 (or the pseudogene TRBV3-2), the J call TRBJ1-1; D uncertain. Germline CDR1 and CDR2: LGHDT and YNNKEL (reference sequence). Trimming shortened V by 7 bases and J by 3 bases, and 12 bases separated the two germline ends. The CDR3 has 13 amino acids. The CDR3 region has the DNA TGTGCCAGCAAGCGTGCAGACGACACTGAAGCTTTCTTT. It encodes CASKRADDTEAFF.

The chain recombines TRBV27 with TRBJ1-2; 7 bases match TRBD1. Germline values: CDR1 MNHEY, CDR2 SMNVEV (reference sequence). J gave up 8 bases and V 3 bases, and 9 bases lay outside the gene matches. The CDR3 covers 14 residues. DNA of the CDR3: TGTGCCAGCAGTTTCACCGACAGGGTAGACGGCTACACCTTC. This encodes CASSFTDRVDGYTF.

In its sample, this clone was seen once. V and J are TRBV29-1 and TRBJ1-1, with D possibly TRBD1 on 6 matching bases. This CDR3 is 13 amino acids long. The ends were cut back, 5 bases at V and 0 bases at J, with 10 bases in the middle. Germline values: CDR1 SQVTM, CDR2 ANQGSEA. The CDR3 sequence: CSVHRALNTEAFF. The CDR3 DNA sequence: TGCAGCGTTCACAGGGCTTTGAACACTGAAGCTTTCTTT.

This clone was seen just once. The rearrangement uses TRBV27 and TRBJ2-1, with 9 bases aligning to TRBD2. CDR3 size: 16 residues. Per the germline V gene, CDR1 is MNHEY and CDR2 is SMNVEV (reference sequence). The ends lost 3 bases at V and 8 bases at J; junction bases unmatched: 11. The CDR3 sequence is CASSLTSGGVSDEQFF. DNA of the CDR3: TGTGCCAGCAGTTTGACTAGCGGAGGGGTTTCGGATGAGCAGTTCTTC.

V is TRBV6-2 or TRBV6-3 and J is TRBJ2-2, with 9 bases lining up with TRBD1. Trimming cost V 5 bases and J 4 bases; bases outside gene matches: 8. CDR1 and CDR2 from the germline V gene are MNHEY and SVGEGT. The CDR3 is made up of 16 amino acids. CDR3 sequence reads: CASSRRDREGTGELFF. CDR3 DNA: TGTGCCAGCAGTAGGCGGGACAGGGAAGGCACCGGGGAGCTGTTTTTT.

This clone was seen only a few times. The chain combines TRBV18 with TRBJ1-1; D ambiguous. Trimming stripped 2 bases from V and 13 bases from J, with 11 bases between. The V gene's germline CDR1 is KGHSH and CDR2 LQKENI. The CDR3 runs to 11 residues. The CDR3 region has the DNA TGTGCCAGCTCACCAATCCCCTCCCTTTTCTTT. It codes for CASSPIPSLFF.

V is TRBV27 and J is TRBJ2-3, with 7 bases lining up with TRBD1. The CDR3 is made up of 15 amino acids. Germline CDR1 MNHEY, CDR2 SMNVEV (reference sequence). V trimming: 7 bases; J trimming: 2 bases; junction bases outside the gene matches: 9. The CDR3 is CASIRDSRTTDTQYF. CDR3 nucleotides: TGTGCCAGCATTCGGGACAGCCGGACCACAGATACGCAGTATTTT.

CDR3 sequence: CAIKMQGRNTGELFF. CDR3 nucleotide sequence: TGTGCCATCAAGATGCAGGGGCGCAACACCGGGGAGCTGTTTTTT. The rearrangement uses TRBV10-3 and TRBJ2-2, with a possible D match to TRBD1 (6 bases). The CDR3 loop spans 15 amino acids. The germline V gene has CDR1 ENHRY and CDR2 SYGVKD. V lost 7 bases, J lost 2 bases, and 14 bases lay in between.

This clone was seen more than once but under ten times. This sequence joins TRBV11-2 and TRBJ1-1, with D maybe TRBD1 (5 bases). The CDR3 consists of 12 residues. The V gene lost 5 bases and the J gene lost 7 bases, with 11 bases spanning the gap. CDR1 SGHAT and CDR2 FQNNGV come from the germline V gene. The DNA for the CDR3 is TGTGCCAGCAGCAAACCGGGACTTGAAGCTTTCTTT. As protein: CASSKPGLEAFF.

The J gene is TRBJ2-7, the V gene TRBV28; 8 bases line up with TRBD1. The CDR3 is 15 amino acids. Unmatched junction bases numbered 9, after V lost 5 bases and J lost 3 bases. Germline V lookup: CDR1 MDHEN, CDR2 SYDVKM. The CDR3 is CASSTSGTGGYEQYF. CDR3 DNA sequence: TGTGCCAGCAGTACCTCGGGGACAGGAGGCTACGAGCAGTACTTC.

The chain is built from TRBV28 and TRBJ1-3; 7 bases are a match to TRBD1. After removal of 4 bases from V and 5 bases from J, the junction contained 8 bases not matched to a gene. CDR1 is MDHEN and CDR2 is SYDVKM in the germline V gene. CDR3 size: 15 residues. In nucleotides, the CDR3 is TGTGCCAGCAGTTATCCAGGGGGTTTTCGAAACACCATATATTTT. Residues: CASSYPGGFRNTIYF.

The V call is TRBV5-1, the J call TRBJ2-1; D is undetermined. The CDR3 has 16 residues. The germline V gene encodes CDR1 SGHRS and CDR2 YFSETQ. V lost 0 bases and J lost 4, with 14 bases in between. CDR3 loop: CASSLAGSDGYNEQFF. The CDR3, as DNA: TGCGCCAGCAGCTTGGCCGGCAGCGACGGGTACAATGAGCAGTTCTTC. The variable domain in full, with the rest retrieved from reference TRBV5-1 and TRBJ2-1, is KAGVTQTPRYLIKTRGQQVTLSCSPISGHRSVSWYQQTPGQGLQFLFEYFSETQRNKGNFPGRFSGRQFSNSRSEMNVSTLELGDSALYLCASSLAGSDGYNEQFFGPGTRLTVL.

The rearrangement links TRBV6-5 to TRBJ1-5, with 7 bases identical to TRBD1. V shed 2 bases and J 6 bases; nucleotides not matched to a gene: 4. Germline values: CDR1 MNHEY, CDR2 SVGAGI. This CDR3 region has 14 residues. The CDR3 region is CASSYAAGGQPQHF. DNA for the CDR3: TGTGCCAGCAGTTACGCGGCAGGGGGTCAGCCCCAGCATTTT.

V usage is TRBV28 and J usage is TRBJ1-5; D is unresolved. V lost 4 bases and J lost 4, with 17 bases in between. Germline CDR1 and CDR2: MDHEN and SYDVKM. The CDR3 extends over 16 amino acids. The DNA of the CDR3 is TGTGCCAGCAGTTCCCCACCCGGACGGAGGAATCAGCCCCAGCATTTT. It yields the protein CASSSPPGRRNQPQHF. The full variable domain, its missing parts supplied by reference TRBV28 and TRBJ1-5, is DVKVTQSSRYLVKRTGEKVFLECVQDMDHENMFWYRQDPGLGLRLIYFSYDVKMKEKGDIPEGYSVSREKKERFSLILESASTNQTSMYLCASSSPPGRRNQPQHFGDGTRLSIL.

The chain recombines TRBV5-1 with TRBJ1-2; 9 bases line up with TRBD1. CDR3 length: 15 residues. V dropped 0 bases and J dropped 3; count of bases not matched to a gene: 3. Per germline, CDR1 SGHRS and CDR2 YFSETQ. CDR3 nucleotides: TGCGCCAGCAGCTTGGGGGACAGGGTCGACTATGGCTACACCTTC. It is translated as CASSLGDRVDYGYTF.

This chain joins TRBV5-1 and TRBJ2-5; D unresolved. Per the germline V gene, CDR1 is SGHRS and CDR2 is YFSETQ. There are 15 residues in the CDR3. V lost 0 bases and J 1 base, leaving 10 bases between the germline ends. The CDR3 sequence is CASSLAAPGQETQYF. In DNA, the CDR3 is TGCGCCAGCAGCTTGGCCGCTCCGGGCCAAGAGACCCAGTACTTC.

The chain is built from TRBV18 and TRBJ2-2, with D unclear. In germline, CDR1 is KGHSH, CDR2 LQKENI. V was clipped by 1 base and J by 2 bases, with 11 bases between them. The length of the CDR3 is 16 residues. DNA of the CDR3: TGTGCCAGCTCACCACAATTTAACAGAAACACCGGGGAGCTGTTTTTT. Translated: CASSPQFNRNTGELFF.

This chain links TRBV3-1 (or the pseudogene TRBV3-2) with TRBJ1-1; perhaps TRBD1 as D (5 bases). This CDR3 has 12 residues. Trimming removed 3 bases at V and 12 bases at J, with 14 bases between. CDR1 is LGHDT and CDR2 is YNNKEL in the germline V gene (reference sequence). Here the CDR3 DNA reads TGTGCCAGCAGCCATCAGCAGGGTTTGCCTTTCTTT. It yields the protein CASSHQQGLPFF.

The V call is TRBV19, the J call TRBJ2-3, with D uncertain. CDR1 is LNHDA, CDR2 SQIVND, per germline (reference sequence). The length of the CDR3 is 15 residues. With 4 bases removed from V and 6 bases from J, the gap between germline ends came to 17 bases. This CDR3 reads CASSSLPTQFDTQYF. CDR3 sequence (DNA): TGTGCCAGTAGTAGCCTACCGACTCAGTTCGATACGCAGTATTTT.

V is TRBV2 and J is TRBJ2-2; tentatively, D is TRBD1 (5 bases). The CDR3 length is 13 residues. The germline CDR1 and CDR2 sequences are SNHLY and FYNNEI. V was cut by 10 bases and J by 3 bases, with 12 bases left in between. The CDR3 DNA reads TGTGCCACGCAGGGTGGATACACCGGGGAGCTGTTTTTT. It encodes CATQGGYTGELFF.

The sample holds one count of this clone. The chain carries TRBV27 and TRBJ2-7; TRBD1 aligns across 11 bases. Germline CDR1 reads MNHEY; CDR2 reads SMNVEV (reference sequence). CDR3 size: 15 residues. The V gene end was trimmed by 5 bases and the J gene end by 0 bases; junction bases not matched to a gene: 3. The CDR3 sequence is CASSIGTGGSYEQYF. The CDR3 DNA reads as TGTGCCAGCAGTATAGGGACAGGGGGCTCCTACGAGCAGTACTTC.

The V and J genes are TRBV15 and TRBJ2-4; D is ambiguous. CDR3 length: 16 residues. CDR1 is LNHNV, CDR2 YYDKDF, per germline (reference sequence). V was pared by 0 bases and J by 6 bases, with 15 bases between. The CDR3 region has the DNA TGTGCCACCAGCAGAGATTTAAAACTATTGGGAAACATTCAGTACTTC. It translates to CATSRDLKLLGNIQYF.

This chain joins TRBV10-3 and TRBJ2-1, with D possibly matching TRBD1 (6 bases). There are 16 residues in the CDR3. CDR1 is ENHRY and CDR2 is SYGVKD in the germline V gene. V was trimmed by 5 bases and J by 0 bases, leaving 14 bases between them. The CDR3 sequence: CAISNPGHNSYNEQFF. CDR3 bases: TGTGCCATCAGTAACCCGGGACATAACTCCTACAATGAGCAGTTCTTC.